The source of this TCR beta chain is a study of T-cell memory formation after mild COVID-19 (dated by TCRdb to the early 2020s). Looking at the study overall: Most TCR sequence clusters were specific to one of the two donors. In a couple of donors, T-cell clones that expanded and contracted after mild COVID-19 were tracked by sequencing TCRalpha and TCRbeta repertoires over time. The cohort was made up of two young adult volunteers, one female and one male, who were previously healthy. On the study overall, not on this receptor specifically: Balanced CD4/CD8 phenotypes were observed for clones contracting from day 15 to 85, whereas a bias towards CD4+ was observed for a second wave of clones expanding from day 15 to 37. Some responding clones were found in pre-infection memory, which suggests that pre-existing cross-reactive memory T cells took part in the SARS-CoV-2 response. Contracting CD4+ clones were located mainly in the CM and EM memory subsets, whereas CD8+ clones were found to be enriched in EMRA. SARS-CoV-2 specificity of the second-wave clones peaking on day 37 was not confirmed. Only two mild cases were covered in the study, and larger cohorts including severe cases with pre-infection samples were considered necessary.

Concerning this clonotype: Its antigen remains undetermined. Base qualities are not provided; no much larger clone lies one nucleotide away.

Ficoll-Paque density gradient centrifugation was the method used to isolate PBMCs. Sequencing relied on an Illumina NovaSeq 6000. TCRalpha and TCRbeta cDNA libraries were constructed by 5'RACE with constant-segment primers, with sample barcodes and unique molecular identifiers being introduced. Trizol reagent was used to extract RNA from every sample. Amplification of the libraries took two PCR steps, and the second step added a second sample barcode plus Illumina TruSeq adapters. Libraries were sequenced on an Illumina NovaSeq with 2 x 150 bp paired-end reads. Per the authors' processing: With migec v1.2.7, reads were demultiplexed and then collapsed into UMI-guided consensus sequences. With mixcr v2.1.11, UMI consensuses were aligned to TRA and TRB V and J templates and assembled into clonotypes. A clonotype was counted as expanded or contracted only if both edgeR and NoisET called the change significant, with noise models trained on biological replicates. For edgeR calls, the cutoffs were a false discovery rate-adjusted p below 0.01 and a log2 fold-change threshold of 1. As an exploratory analysis of dynamics, PCA with hierarchical clustering was applied to max-normalized trajectories of the 1000 most abundant clonotypes. The CD4 or CD8 phenotype of responding clones was assigned using the separately sequenced CD4+ and CD8+ repertoires. Using fastp at Q25 and MiXCR, TCRdb reprocessed the public reads and kept productive beta chains. Duplicate CDR3 protein sequences are folded into a single record with the most common DNA and genes. The V and J calls were not made by the authors but by TCRdb's processing. This sample lists over 500,000 distinct CDR3 sequences; 15% to 20% were detected once. The top ten hold around 8.1% of the sample.

The CDR3 numbers 14 residues from cysteine through phenylalanine. Only the CDR3 portion is preserved as DNA: 42 bases, with reading frame beginning at the first base. Per the germline V gene (reference sequence), MNHEY is the CDR1 and SMNVEV is the CDR2. V is cut back by 5 bases and J by 2 bases, with 3 bases in the junction unmatched. Sequencing used PBMCs or a T cell subset sorted from them (not recorded which). The rearrangement joined TRBV27 to TRBJ2-1; 7 of the junction bases match TRBD1. The source of this sequence is an adult woman who had mild COVID-19 (a few samples of this study predate the infection). The sample titles of this study are shuffled in the database, so cell type and time point are left out; the donor was told from shared clones. The CDR3: CASSLTGAYNEQFF. The nucleotides read TGTGCCAGCAGTCTCACAGGGGCCTACAATGAGCAGTTCTTC.